A single T cell receptor (beta chain) is shown here with its context. The data belong to a study of blood T cell repertoires in COVID-19. Looking at the study overall: The study drew acute and convalescent COVID-19 samples from the United States, Italy and Spain. T cells, B-cell-depleted T cells, or PBMCs provided the cDNA or gDNA that served as material.

Trimming at V came to 7 bases and at J to 11 bases, leaving 14 bases not matched to a gene. CDR1 WNHNN and CDR2 SYGVQD come from the germline V gene (reference sequence). The CDR3 is 14 amino acids. In the original processing: For nucleated cells, counts were estimated from reference gene primer amplification. Profiled with immunoSEQ multiplex PCR; TCRdb holds only in-frame clones, not every one. The V and J calls and the clone size are those of that table, but D and trimming were determined from the DNA. The sample yields 250,000 to 300,000 clones, roughly nine tenths seen once. A Seattle source enrolled patients during active infection and followed them longitudinally.

Sequencing used peripheral blood. This sequence originates from a woman in her thirties with COVID-19, enrolled during active disease. The chain recombines TRBV10-1 with TRBJ2-7; TRBD1 aligns across 10 bases. In nucleotides, the CDR3 is TGCGCCAGCATTCGGGAGAAAAAAGGACAGGGGGAGTACTTC. This translates into CASIREKKGQGEYF.